The T cell receptor beta chain described here comes from a study of blood T cell repertoires in COVID-19. TCRdb's table, derived via immunoSEQ multiplex PCR, lists solely in-frame clones and lacks some. The sample includes roughly 250,000 clones, roughly 89% of them seen just once. The junction had 11 bases not matched to a gene; V was cut back by 4 bases and J by 2 bases. The CDR3 extends over 17 amino acids. CDR1 and CDR2 (germline): SGHTS, YDEGEE. Sequenced: PBMCs or T cells enriched from blood (not recorded which). The source is a woman in her 30s with acute COVID-19. The V call is TRBV5-8, the J call TRBJ1-5, with TRBD1 identical over 8 bases. The CDR3 DNA reads TGTGCCAGCAGCACTGGGGACAGGCCACGAGGCAATCAGCCCCAGCATTTT. Amino acid sequence: CASSTGDRPRGNQPQHF.